The rows below give T cell receptor beta chains drawn from one sample of a study of blood T cell repertoires in COVID-19. Using immunoSEQ multiplex PCR, the repertoire was profiled, and TCRdb retains in-frame clones only, with some absent. The sample shows around 170,000 clones, around 90% of them seen only once. Sequencing input: PBMCs or T cells enriched from blood (not recorded which). Receptors were obtained from a woman under 30 who had recovered from COVID-19. Both conserved end residues are part of each CDR3. D genes are given only for firm matches. Where a row states a size, it is once, few, many or the class of an expanded clone; other rows omit it.

V	size	D	J	CDR3	DNA
TRBV19	.	.	TRBJ1-1	CASSITTGVNTEAFF	TGTGCCAGTAGTATAACGACAGGCGTGAACACTGAAGCTTTCTTT
TRBV7-2	.	TRBD1	TRBJ2-1	CASSLRQGAHEQFF	TGTGCCAGCAGCTTACGGCAGGGGGCCCATGAGCAGTTCTTC
TRBV13	.	.	TRBJ1-2	CASSTRQETDYGYTF	TGTGCCAGCAGCACCCGACAGGAAACGGACTATGGCTACACCTTC
TRBV6-5	.	.	TRBJ1-1	CASSTGTPITEAFF	TGTGCCAGCAGTACGGGAACGCCAATCACTGAAGCTTTCTTT
TRBV5-4	.	.	TRBJ1-1	CASTEGVGATEAFF	TGTGCCAGCACCGAGGGAGTGGGGGCCACTGAAGCTTTCTTT
TRBV7-8	.	.	TRBJ1-4	CASSLVADEKLFF	TGTGCCAGCAGCTTAGTGGCAGATGAAAAACTGTTTTTT
TRBV30	few	.	TRBJ2-2	CAWSFRLNTGELFF	TGTGCCTGGAGTTTTAGATTGAACACCGGGGAGCTGTTTTTT
TRBV5-1	.	TRBD1	TRBJ2-5	CASRTLTGGDETQYF	TGCGCCAGCAGAACCCTTACAGGGGGTGATGAGACCCAGTACTTC
TRBV3-1/TRBV3-2	.	.	TRBJ2-3	CASSQENRAGTSTDTQYF	TGTGCCAGCAGCCAAGAGAATCGAGCGGGCACTAGCACAGATACGCAGTATTTT
TRBV19	.	.	TRBJ2-7	CASSIGEADPYEQYF	TGTGCCAGTAGTATAGGGGAGGCGGACCCCTACGAGCAGTACTTC
TRBV13	.	TRBD1	TRBJ2-1	CASRLALGQGKNEQFF	TGTGCCAGCAGATTAGCCCTGGGACAGGGTAAGAATGAGCAGTTCTTC
TRBV6-6	.	.	TRBJ1-1	CASSSPQGGAFF	TGTGCCAGCAGTTCCCCACAGGGCGGCGCTTTCTTT
TRBV27	.	.	TRBJ2-7	CASSLGGASEQYF	TGTGCCAGCAGTTTAGGGGGGGCGTCCGAGCAGTACTTC
TRBV9	.	.	TRBJ2-3	CASSVWGEDTQYF	TGTGCCAGCAGCGTGTGGGGGGAAGATACGCAGTATTTT
TRBV19	once	TRBD2	TRBJ2-5	CASSLLAGDLVGAETQYF	TGTGCCAGTAGTCTTCTAGCGGGAGACCTGGTTGGCGCGGAGACCCAGTACTTC
TRBV10-2	.	TRBD2	TRBJ2-6	CASRRLAGEGGANVLTF	TGCGCCAGCAGGAGACTAGCGGGAGAGGGTGGGGCCAACGTCCTGACTTTC
TRBV11-1	.	TRBD1	TRBJ2-4	CASSGDRAQRYIQYF	TGTGCCAGCAGTGGGGACAGGGCACAGAGATACATTCAGTACTTC
TRBV11-2	.	TRBD2	TRBJ2-1	CASSFRGSGSYNEQFF	TGTGCCAGCAGCTTTCGCGGGAGTGGGTCCTACAATGAGCAGTTCTTC